The clone carrying this TCR beta chain has just one count. The data derive from a study of shared clonotypes between healthy human individuals. Study-wide background: Donor composition was a couple of women and three men, aged 18 to 49.

The protocol was immunoSEQ multiplex PCR, while the TCRdb copy is restricted to in-frame clones and leaves out a portion. Of approximately 2.5 million clones listed, approximately 90% are singletons. Germline CDR1 is KGHSH and CDR2 is LQKENI. V lost 1 base to trimming and J lost 0 bases, with 13 bases between them. The CDR3 sequence is 18 residues long. The sequencing sample was made of naive CD4+ T cells sorted from blood. The subset denotes: CD45RA+ positively selected. The sequence derives from a man younger than 35 in good health. V gene TRBV18 combines with J gene TRBJ2-6, with D possibly matching TRBD1 (6 bases). This CDR3 is CASSPLTGSGSGANVLTF. CDR3 nucleotides: TGTGCCAGCTCACCACTCACAGGGAGTGGCTCTGGGGCCAACGTCCTGACTTTC.